Listed here are 18 T cell receptor beta chains from one sample, sequenced in a study of beta chain features in type 1 diabetes. The investigators reverse transcribed all of the isolated RNA, so they sequenced expressed TCRB transcripts. Clones were read by immunoSEQ multiplex PCR, and TCRdb kept only the in-frame ones, dropping some. The sample holds hundreds of thousands of clones, approximately 28% seen once. The sample comprised naive CD4+ T cells from blood. The receptors here all came from a man aged 18 to 29 in good health.

The chain is built from TRBV30 and TRBJ2-7, with D unclear. The germline gives CDR1 GTSNPN, CDR2 SVGIG (reference sequence). Trimming removed 2 bases at V and 5 bases at J, with 16 bases between. The CDR3 is made up of 14 amino acids. In nucleotides, the CDR3 is TGTGCCTGGAGTACCCCTGGACGCCTGGACGAGCAGTACTTC. Translation: CAWSTPGRLDEQYF.

This chain joins TRBV6-6 and TRBJ2-3; tentatively, D is TRBD1 (5 bases). Trimming shortened V by 5 bases and J by 9 bases, and 15 bases separated the two germline ends. The CDR3 is 13 residues long. CDR1 is MNHNY, CDR2 SVGAGI, per germline (reference sequence). CDR3 in DNA: TGTGCCAGCAGTCCCACGGGCAGACAGACGCAGTATTTT. It yields the protein CASSPTGRQTQYF.

This clone turned up a few times. Different DNA sequences within this sample yield the same CDR3. The chain recombines TRBV29-1 with TRBJ2-3; D not resolved. The CDR3 length is 12 residues. V lost 3 bases to trimming and J lost 1 base, with 5 bases between them. Per the germline V gene, CDR1 is SQVTM and CDR2 is ANQGSEA. CDR3 region: CSVETGTDTQYF. CDR3 coding DNA: TGCAGCGTTGAGACCGGCACAGATACGCAGTATTTT.

Only one count was recorded for this clone. The chain has TRBV2 and TRBJ2-3; D gene uncertain. The V gene's germline CDR1 is SNHLY and CDR2 FYNNEI. V dropped 8 bases and J dropped 2 bases, with 17 bases sitting between them. The CDR3 extends over 15 amino acids. The CDR3, as DNA: TGTGCCAGCCGCTATATCCGGGCCGACACAGATACGCAGTATTTT. This gives the protein CASRYIRADTDTQYF.

Details on this clone: This CDR3 is also generated by other DNA sequences in the sample. The V gene is TRBV7-8, the J gene TRBJ2-3; no definite D call. Germline V lookup: CDR1 SGHVS, CDR2 FQNEAQ. The CDR3 is 13 residues long. V was pared by 1 base and J by 1 base, with 3 bases between. The CDR3 here is CASSLGGTDTQYF. The DNA for the CDR3 is TGTGCCAGCAGCTTAGGGGGCACAGATACGCAGTATTTT.

The chain is built from TRBV9 and TRBJ1-2; 11 bases fit TRBD1. CDR1 SGDLS and CDR2 YYNGEE come from the germline V gene. The CDR3 contains 14 residues. Germline trimming cut 6 bases from V and 5 bases from J; bases unmatched to any gene: 6. The CDR3 coding sequence is TGTGCCAGCACCAAGGACAGGGGGCATTATGGCTACACCTTC. It yields the protein CASTKDRGHYGYTF.

This clone was detected a few times. In nucleotides, the CDR3 is TGTGCCAGCTCGGCCACGGGCAGCGGGCGCACAGATACGCAGTATTTT. Translating gives CASSATGSGRTDTQYF. The gene calls are TRBV18 and TRBJ2-3, with D maybe TRBD2 (6 bases). The CDR3 sequence is 16 residues long. Between the trimmed V and J ends, which lost 6 bases and 1 base, there was a span of 17 bases. The germline gives CDR1 KGHSH, CDR2 LQKENI.

In this sample, this clone turned up a few times. The chain is built from TRBV7-2 and TRBJ2-3, with 13 nucleotides matching TRBD2. The CDR3 sequence is 18 residues long. Germline lookup yields CDR1 SGHTA and CDR2 FQGNSA. Trimming at V came to 0 bases and at J to 1 base, leaving 4 bases not matched to a gene. CDR3 coding DNA: TGTGCCAGCAGCTTAGCTGGACTAGCGGGAGCGGGCACAGATACGCAGTATTTT. Protein sequence: CASSLAGLAGAGTDTQYF.

V usage is TRBV30 and J usage is TRBJ2-7; TRBD2 is a possible D gene (5 bases). This CDR3 comprises 14 residues. Germline V gene sequence: CDR1 GTSNPN, CDR2 SVGIG (reference sequence). Trimming took off 3 bases at V and 0 bases at J, with 12 bases between the two ends. The CDR3 loop reads CAWRIVGASYEQYF. CDR3 in DNA: TGTGCCTGGAGGATTGTGGGAGCCTCCTACGAGCAGTACTTC.

This rearrangement joins TRBV7-2 to TRBJ2-7; TRBD2 aligns across 8 bases. CDR1 is SGHTA, CDR2 FQGNSA, per germline. J was trimmed by 6 bases and V by 5 bases; bases with no gene match: 12. The CDR3 is made up of 15 amino acids. The CDR3 loop reads CASSPDSSGAFEQYF. The CDR3, as DNA: TGTGCCAGCAGCCCGGACAGTAGCGGGGCATTCGAGCAGTACTTC.

This clone came up a few times. The chain couples TRBV7-2 to TRBJ2-7, with D hard to call. Trimming left V 5 bases short and J 3 bases short, with 11 bases between. Germline-derived CDR1 and CDR2 are SGHTA and FQGNSA. The CDR3 contains 13 residues. In nucleotides, the CDR3 is TGTGCCAGCAGCCGCCTTTGGGTCTACGAGCAGTACTTC. It translates to CASSRLWVYEQYF.

This chain uses TRBV14 with TRBJ2-3, with D possibly TRBD1 on 5 matching bases. The germline CDR1 and CDR2 sequences are SGHDN and FVKESK. With 3 bases removed from V and 0 bases from J, the gap between germline ends came to 10 bases. CDR3 size: 15 residues. The CDR3 reads CASSQQGTSTDTQYF. The DNA for the CDR3 is TGTGCCAGCAGCCAGCAGGGAACTAGCACAGATACGCAGTATTTT.

In this sample, this clone turned up a few times. The chain is built from TRBV7-8 and TRBJ2-7; 7 bases match TRBD1. The CDR3 is 14 amino acids. J was trimmed by 3 bases and V by 1 base; bases with no gene match: 3. The germline gives CDR1 SGHVS, CDR2 FQNEAQ. The CDR3 DNA reads as TGTGCCAGCAGCTTAGAGACAGGGTACTACGAGCAGTACTTC. It specifies CASSLETGYYEQYF.

Regarding this clone: This specimen includes other DNA sequences encoding the same CDR3. The gene calls are TRBV5-1 and TRBJ2-1; possible D gene TRBD1, 5 bases. V was shortened by 3 bases and J by 2 bases, with 6 bases between the two germline ends. The CDR3 covers 13 residues. Germline V gene sequence: CDR1 SGHRS, CDR2 YFSETQ. CDR3 sequence: CASSWGTYNEQFF. CDR3 bases: TGCGCCAGCAGCTGGGGCACCTACAATGAGCAGTTCTTC. Filled out from reference TRBV5-1 and TRBJ2-1, the complete variable domain reads KAGVTQTPRYLIKTRGQQVTLSCSPISGHRSVSWYQQTPGQGLQFLFEYFSETQRNKGNFPGRFSGRQFSNSRSEMNVSTLELGDSALYLCASSWGTYNEQFFGPGTRLTVL.

Remarks on this clone: Other DNA sequences of this sample code for an identical CDR3. The V and J genes are TRBV29-1 and TRBJ2-2, with a tentative D call TRBD1 (6 bases). V was pared by 3 bases and J by 5 bases, with 7 bases between. Germline lookup yields CDR1 SQVTM and CDR2 ANQGSEA. There are 12 residues in the CDR3. CDR3 in amino acids: CSVDRGTGELFF. In DNA, the CDR3 is TGCAGCGTTGACAGGGGAACCGGGGAGCTGTTTTTT.

This clone turned up a few times. The chain recombines TRBV7-2 with TRBJ2-4; D gene unclear. Germline CDR1 SGHTA, CDR2 FQGNSA. The CDR3 extends over 14 amino acids. Trimming pared 4 bases from V and 0 bases from J, leaving 7 bases between. The CDR3 protein is CASSSDLAKNIQYF. The DNA for the CDR3 is TGTGCCAGCAGCTCGGATCTAGCCAAAAACATTCAGTACTTC.

This chain links TRBV5-1 with TRBJ1-4, with a possible D match to TRBD1 (5 bases). Germline V gene data show CDR1 as SGHRS and CDR2 as YFSETQ. The CDR3 spans 16 residues. Between the trimmed V and J ends, which lost 4 bases and 5 bases, there was a span of 18 bases. This CDR3 reads CASSPGTAGLNEKLFF. In DNA form, the CDR3 reads TGCGCCAGCAGCCCCGGGACTGCGGGGCTAAATGAAAAACTGTTTTTT.

This clone was seen a handful of times. The J gene is TRBJ2-3, the V gene TRBV12-5; D is unclear. This CDR3 region has 12 residues. V gave up 5 bases and J gave up 5 bases, with 8 bases separating them. Germline values: CDR1 LGHNT, CDR2 FRNRAP. In DNA, the CDR3 is TGTGCTAGTGGTCCCTTCGGAGATACGCAGTATTTT. Translation: CASGPFGDTQYF.